Listed below are T cell receptor beta chains from one sample, sequenced in a study of cytomegalovirus exposure and HLA in healthy donors. TCRdb's copy holds only in-frame clones and misses some; the assay was immunoSEQ multiplex PCR. This sample yields tens of thousands of clones, of which about 94% are seen a single time; about 1.4% belongs to the top ten. Sequencing used PBMCs. The receptors derive from a young man in good health and CMV-seropositive. Both conserved end residues are part of each CDR3. Fields, in order: CDR3 protein, CDR3 DNA, J gene, V gene, clone size, D gene. A D gene is named only where the DNA matches it firmly. Rows give clone size only sometimes, using once, few, many, or a class for an expanded clone.

CASSSRPTSGKGETQYF TGTGCCAGCAGCTCACGCCCGACTAGCGGGAAAGGGGAGACCCAGTACTTC TRBJ2-5 TRBV11-2 . TRBD2
CASCYTTDTQYF TGTGCCAGCTGTTACACCACAGATACGCAGTATTTT TRBJ2-3 TRBV2 . .
CASSLGDNPGQPQHF TGTGCCAGCAGCTTGGGGGACAATCCAGGGCAGCCCCAGCATTTT TRBJ1-5 TRBV7-6 . .
CASSPRGGTGLDGYTF TGTGCCAGCAGCCCCCGAGGGGGTACGGGTTTAGATGGCTACACCTTC TRBJ1-2 TRBV7-9 . .
CASSSYRTGRGANTEAFF TGTGCCAGCAGCTCCTATCGTACAGGGAGAGGGGCGAACACTGAAGCTTTCTTT TRBJ1-1 TRBV7-8 few .
CASSANRDRERF TGTGCCAGCAGTGCAAACCGGGACAGGGAGCGCTTC TRBJ2-7 TRBV6-1 . TRBD1
CASSNVQKYNEQFF TGCGCCAGCAGTAACGTACAGAAATACAATGAGCAGTTCTTC TRBJ2-1 TRBV5-1 . .
CASSFGGTNEKLFF TGTGCCAGCAGTTTCGGGGGAACTAATGAAAAACTGTTTTTT TRBJ1-4 TRBV28 . .
CASSIGAGQETQYF TGTGCCAGTAGTATAGGCGCGGGCCAAGAGACCCAGTACTTC TRBJ2-5 TRBV19 . .
CAISESAGGPDTQYF TGTGCCATCAGTGAGTCGGCGGGAGGACCAGATACGCAGTATTTT TRBJ2-3 TRBV10-3 . TRBD2
CASSQYRDRDPTNEKLFF TGCGCCAGCAGTCAATATCGGGACAGAGATCCAACTAATGAAAAACTGTTTTTT TRBJ1-4 TRBV23-1 . TRBD1
CASSLATSGPGELFF TGTGCCAGCAGCTTAGCAACTAGCGGTCCCGGGGAGCTGTTTTTT TRBJ2-2 TRBV7-9 . TRBD2
CASSSTGDSTQYF TGTGCCAGCAGCTCAACCGGGGACAGTACGCAGTATTTT TRBJ2-3 TRBV7-9 . TRBD1
CASSDRGGTDTQYF TGTGCCAGCAGCGACCGCGGGGGAACAGATACGCAGTATTTT TRBJ2-3 TRBV9 once TRBD2
CASRPGTGDGYTF TGTGCCAGCAGACCCGGGACAGGGGATGGCTACACCTTC TRBJ1-2 TRBV25-1 . TRBD1
CASHPLTSGGNTGELFF TGTGCCAGCCACCCCCTAACTAGCGGGGGAAACACCGGGGAGCTGTTTTTT TRBJ2-2 TRBV13 . TRBD2
CASRKSSGGPFTSNTGELFF TGTGCCAGCAGAAAGTCCTCGGGGGGGCCGTTTACCTCGAACACCGGGGAGCTGTTTTTT TRBJ2-2 TRBV6-4 . TRBD2
CASSMGPSWGYNSPLHF TGTGCCAGCAGCATGGGGCCTTCCTGGGGATATAATTCACCCCTCCACTTT TRBJ1-6 TRBV9 . .
CASSFGLNYEQYF TGTGCCAGCAGCTTTGGACTGAACTACGAGCAGTACTTC TRBJ2-7 TRBV7-9 . .
CASRGEKQPQHF TGTGCCAGCAGGGGAGAGAAACAGCCCCAGCATTTT TRBJ1-5 TRBV2 . .
CSGTGTAGELFF TGCAGCGGTACTGGGACAGCCGGGGAGCTGTTTTTT TRBJ2-2 TRBV29-1 . TRBD1
CASGSGVTGNTIYF TGTGCTAGTGGTTCCGGGGTAACTGGAAACACCATATATTTT TRBJ1-3 TRBV12-5 . .
CASSDERETEAFF TGTGCCAGCAGTGATGAACGGGAAACTGAAGCTTTCTTT TRBJ1-1 TRBV2 . .
CASSPGIGYEQYF TGTGCCAGCTCACCAGGTATCGGGTACGAGCAGTACTTC TRBJ2-7 TRBV18 . .
CASSVDLASTGELFF TGTGCCAGCAGTGTAGATCTAGCAAGCACCGGGGAGCTGTTTTTT TRBJ2-2 TRBV6-1 . .
CAWSLRLESSYNEQFF TGTGCCTGGAGCCTTAGACTAGAGAGCTCCTACAATGAGCAGTTCTTC TRBJ2-1 TRBV30 . .
CASSSREGNEKLFF TGTGCCAGCAGCTCCAGGGAAGGAAATGAAAAACTGTTTTTT TRBJ1-4 TRBV7-9 . .